This TCR beta chain was found in a study of T cell responses to AZD1222 COVID-19 vaccine. Produced via immunoSEQ multiplex PCR; TCRdb's table is partial and in-frame only. The table has some 100,000 clones, 70% to 90% seen once. As for this clone: What it binds is not known.

Notes on the study in general: Repertoire samples came only from after the peak T cell response. Increases in Spike-specific TCR breadth and depth were seen after two AZD1222 doses. Most donors were white British, females outnumbered males, and clonal diversity was possibly underestimated.

V shed 5 bases and J 5 bases; nucleotides not matched to a gene: 5. Germline values: CDR1 ENHRY, CDR2 SYGVKD. The CDR3 covers 16 residues. The rearrangement joins TRBV10-3 to TRBJ2-1, with 14 bases identical to TRBD2. Specimen: peripheral blood, collected on day 0 of MenACWY control vaccination. This receptor was taken from an adult in good health. As DNA, the CDR3 is TGTGCCATCAGTTTGGGGACTAGCGGGGGTAACAATGAGCAGTTCTTC. It is translated as CAISLGTSGGNNEQFF.